The rows below give T cell receptor beta chains drawn from one sample of a study of Ad26.COV2.S vaccination and SARS-CoV-2 variants. Using immunoSEQ multiplex PCR, the repertoire was profiled, and TCRdb retains in-frame clones only, with some absent. The sample lists about 370,000 clones, around 85% occurring once. The source was peripheral blood, collected in a trial of Ad26.COV2.S vaccine versus placebo. The source is a person aged 18-65 years who received the Ad26.COV2.S COVID-19 vaccine or a placebo. The CDR3 runs from the conserved cysteine through the conserved F or W. D genes are given only for firm matches. Not every row has a clone size; where given, it reads once, few, many or a size class.

abundance	v_gene	j_gene	d_gene	CDR3nt	CDR3aa
-	TRBV6-4	TRBJ1-2	-	TGTGCCAGCAGTCTATCTCATCAAGACACATACTATGGCTACACCTTC	CASSLSHQDTYYGYTF
-	TRBV5-6	TRBJ2-7	-	TGTGCCAGCAGCTTGGGTGCGGGGTTCTACTACGAGCAGTACTTC	CASSLGAGFYYEQYF
-	TRBV24-1	TRBJ2-1	-	TGTGCCACCAGTGATTTGCATAGGGGTTTCGGTAATGAGCAGTTCTTC	CATSDLHRGFGNEQFF
many	TRBV20-1	TRBJ2-7	-	TGCAGTGCTAGTAAGGGGAAGGTGGACGAGCAGTACTTC	CSASKGKVDEQYF
-	TRBV10-3	TRBJ1-1	-	TGTGCCATCAGTCAGGGAGTGAACACTGAAGCTTTCTTT	CAISQGVNTEAFF
-	TRBV3-1/TRBV3-2	TRBJ1-5	-	TGTGCCAGCAGCCAAGGAGAATCAGCCCAGCATTTT	CASSQGESAQHF
-	TRBV7-9	TRBJ2-7	TRBD2	TGTGCCAGCAGCTTAGAAGGGACTATGAACTACGAGCAGTACTTC	CASSLEGTMNYEQYF
-	TRBV18	TRBJ2-2	-	TGTGCCAGCTCCCGACCAAACACCGGGGAGCTGTTTTTT	CASSRPNTGELFF
-	TRBV4-1	TRBJ1-6	-	TGCGCCAGCAGCCAAGTTGGTTATAATTCACCCCTCCACTTT	CASSQVGYNSPLHF
-	TRBV19	TRBJ2-7	TRBD1	TGTGCCAGTAGTATAAGGGGAAATACAGGGGACGAGCAGTACTTC	CASSIRGNTGDEQYF
-	TRBV27	TRBJ1-2	TRBD1	TGTGCCAGCAGACGGGACAGGGAGGGCTATGGCTACACCTTC	CASRRDREGYGYTF
once	TRBV2	TRBJ2-7	-	TGTGCCAGCAGCGAATATGACGAGCAGTACTTC	CASSEYDEQYF
-	TRBV6-5	TRBJ1-4	TRBD1	TGTGCCAGCAGTATGGACAGGTCCTGGGAAAAACTGTTTTTT	CASSMDRSWEKLFF
-	TRBV4-1	TRBJ1-4	-	TGCGCCAGCAGCCAAGAAGGGACGGATGAAAAACTGTTTTTT	CASSQEGTDEKLFF
-	TRBV10-3	TRBJ1-2	-	TGTGCCATCAGTGCTGCTAACTATGGCTACACCTTC	CAISAANYGYTF
-	TRBV4-1	TRBJ2-5	-	TGCGCCAGCAGCCAAGAAAGGCAGCTTAAAGAGACCCAGTACTTC	CASSQERQLKETQYF
-	TRBV2	TRBJ1-5	TRBD1	TGTGCCAGCACCGAAGAGGGACGACAGGGCGCGCTTAGCAATCAGCCCCAGCATTTT	CASTEEGRQGALSNQPQHF
few	TRBV14	TRBJ2-2	TRBD1	TGTGCCAGCAGCACGGGACAGGGGACCCTAAACACCGGGGAGCTGTTTTTT	CASSTGQGTLNTGELFF
-	TRBV10-2	TRBJ2-3	-	TGCGCCAGCAGTGAATCCCTCGGGGCCGAAGATACGCAGTATTTT	CASSESLGAEDTQYF
-	TRBV9	TRBJ2-3	TRBD2	TGTGCCAGCAGCAAGGGACTAGCGGGAATCACAGATACGCAGTATTTT	CASSKGLAGITDTQYF
-	TRBV6-5	TRBJ2-7	-	TGTGCCAGCAGTTTGGCAGCAGGTTACGAGCAGTACTTC	CASSLAAGYEQYF
-	TRBV2	TRBJ1-2	-	TGTGCCAGCAGTCTCCCTGGACAGCCCCAGGACTATGGCTACACCTTC	CASSLPGQPQDYGYTF
-	TRBV2	TRBJ2-4	-	TGTGCCAGCAGTGAGCTGAGTCTAGCCAAAAACATTCAGTACTTC	CASSELSLAKNIQYF
-	TRBV6-5	TRBJ1-1	-	TGTGCCAGCAGTAGGGCGAACACTGAAGCTTTCTTT	CASSRANTEAFF
-	TRBV12-3/TRBV12-4	TRBJ1-2	-	TGTGCCAGCAGTCTGAGGGCCGACTATGGCTACACCTTC	CASSLRADYGYTF
-	TRBV12-5	TRBJ2-1	TRBD1	TGTGCTAGTGGTTTGGTACTGAGGGGGCTGAATGAGCAGTTCTTC	CASGLVLRGLNEQFF
-	TRBV6-5	TRBJ1-2	-	TGTGCCAGCTCCCGGGCCTACGAAGCTAACTATGGCTACACCTTC	CASSRAYEANYGYTF
-	TRBV5-6	TRBJ1-2	-	TGTGCCAGCAGCTTGGGGCAGGCGAACTATGGCTACACCTTC	CASSLGQANYGYTF
-	TRBV7-8	TRBJ1-1	-	TGTGCCAGCAGCTTAGCGTGGGGCTCTGAAGCTTTCTTT	CASSLAWGSEAFF
-	TRBV10-3	TRBJ1-6	-	TGTGCCATCAGTAACCGGGACGCCGACTATAATTCACCCCTCCACTTT	CAISNRDADYNSPLHF
-	TRBV6-5	TRBJ1-6	TRBD1	TGTGCCAGCAGAGGACAGGGGTCCACTTCACCCCTCCACTTT	CASRGQGSTSPLHF
few	TRBV5-1	TRBJ2-1	TRBD2	TGCGCCAGCTCGACTAGCGACTCCTACAATGAGCAGTTCTTC	CASSTSDSYNEQFF
-	TRBV5-1	TRBJ2-3	-	TGCGCCAGCAGCCCTAAACAGGGTTTAGATACGCAGTATTTT	CASSPKQGLDTQYF
-	TRBV18	TRBJ2-5	-	TGTGCCAGCTCACCAATACGGGACACCCAAGAGACCCAGTACTTC	CASSPIRDTQETQYF
-	TRBV4-2	TRBJ2-3	-	TGTGCCAGCAGCCAAGACGATAGCGAGAGTACAGATACGCAGTATTTT	CASSQDDSESTDTQYF
-	TRBV10-3	TRBJ2-1	-	TGTGCCATCAGTGTGTCGAAGAGCTCCTACAATGAGCAGTTCTTC	CAISVSKSSYNEQFF
once	TRBV15	TRBJ1-3	-	TGTGCCACCAGCAGAGATCCCCTCAGCTCTGGAAACACCATATATTTT	CATSRDPLSSGNTIYF
-	TRBV4-1	TRBJ2-5	-	TGCGCCAGCAGCCAAGGTCGGACAGCAGTGCGTCAAGAGACCCAGTACTTC	CASSQGRTAVRQETQYF
-	TRBV4-2	TRBJ1-2	TRBD1	TGTGCCAGCAGCCGGGGTGTGACAGGGGTGGTCGGTGGCTACACCTTC	CASSRGVTGVVGGYTF
-	TRBV19	TRBJ2-1	TRBD1	TGTGCCAGTAGTATAGGGACAGGAGGCGATGAGCAGTTCTTC	CASSIGTGGDEQFF
-	TRBV5-1	TRBJ2-3	-	TGCGCCAGCAGCTTGGCCCCTGGGCCCGACACAGATACGCAGTATTTT	CASSLAPGPDTDTQYF
few	TRBV4-1	TRBJ1-5	-	TGCGCCAGCAGCCAAGAGGGAGGGACCGGGGTCCTTCAGCCCCAGCATTTT	CASSQEGGTGVLQPQHF
-	TRBV5-1	TRBJ2-1	-	TGCGCCAGCAGCCGCCTAGCGAAATATGAGCAGTTCTTC	CASSRLAKYEQFF
-	TRBV12-3/TRBV12-4	TRBJ1-2	-	TGTGCCAGCAGTCCCGGGGGCATTTATGGCTACACCTTC	CASSPGGIYGYTF
-	TRBV5-6	TRBJ1-4	-	TGTGCCAGCAGCTTGGCGGGACTGACAACTAATGAAAAACTGTTTTTT	CASSLAGLTTNEKLFF
few	TRBV3-1/TRBV3-2	TRBJ1-3	-	TGTGCCAGCAGCCAACCGGGCTCTGGAAACACCATATATTTT	CASSQPGSGNTIYF
-	TRBV7-2	TRBJ2-2	TRBD1	TGTGCCAGCACCGAACCGGGACAGGGGGTTCCCGGGGAGCTGTTTTTT	CASTEPGQGVPGELFF
-	TRBV10-3	TRBJ1-2	-	TGTGCCATCAGTGTACGGGAAAACTATGGCTACACCTTC	CAISVRENYGYTF
-	TRBV13	TRBJ2-7	-	TGTGCCAGCAGCTTGGGCCCCGAGCAGTACTTC	CASSLGPEQYF
-	TRBV5-5	TRBJ2-7	TRBD1	TGTGCCAGCAGCTTGACTACCGGGACAGGGATCTACGAGCAGTACTTC	CASSLTTGTGIYEQYF